This entry is about one T cell receptor (beta chain). Trimming pared 4 bases from V and 5 bases from J, leaving 6 bases between. The CDR3 sequence is 11 residues long. Germline CDR1 MNHEY, CDR2 SMNVEV (reference sequence). PCR was performed using 60 Vbeta and 13 Jbeta primers. Data came from immunoSEQ multiplex PCR; TCRdb stores just in-frame clones and leaves some out. The sample carries 150,000 to 200,000 clones, around 76% recorded once. These data originate in a study of cytomegalovirus exposure and HLA in healthy donors. Sequencing input: PBMCs. The rearrangement links TRBV27 to TRBJ2-7, with D unclear. This receptor was obtained from a woman in her thirties in good health and CMV-seropositive. CDR3 DNA sequence: TGTGCCAGCAGTTGGAGCAACGAGCAGTACTTC. Its protein is CASSWSNEQYF.